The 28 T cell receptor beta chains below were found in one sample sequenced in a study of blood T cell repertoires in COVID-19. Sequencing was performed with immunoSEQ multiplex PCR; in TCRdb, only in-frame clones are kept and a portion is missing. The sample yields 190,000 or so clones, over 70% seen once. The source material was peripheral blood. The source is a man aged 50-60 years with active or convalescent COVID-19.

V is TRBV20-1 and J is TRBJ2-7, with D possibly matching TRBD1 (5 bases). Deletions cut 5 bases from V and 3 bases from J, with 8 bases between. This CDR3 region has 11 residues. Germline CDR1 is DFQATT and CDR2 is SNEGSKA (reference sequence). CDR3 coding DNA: TGCAGTGCTCAGGGAATCTACGAGCAGTACTTC. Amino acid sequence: CSAQGIYEQYF.

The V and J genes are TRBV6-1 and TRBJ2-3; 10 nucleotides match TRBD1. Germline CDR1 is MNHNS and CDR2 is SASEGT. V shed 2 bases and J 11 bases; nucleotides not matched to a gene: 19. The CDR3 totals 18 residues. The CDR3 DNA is TGTGCCAGCAGTGAAAAAAGGGGCGGGACAGGGGCGCGGGAGGAGCAGTATTTT. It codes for CASSEKRGGTGAREEQYF.

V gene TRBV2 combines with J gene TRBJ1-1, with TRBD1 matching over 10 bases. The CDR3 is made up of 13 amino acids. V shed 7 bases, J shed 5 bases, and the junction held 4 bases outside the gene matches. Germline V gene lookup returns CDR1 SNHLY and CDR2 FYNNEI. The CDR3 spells CASTLDRGTEAFF. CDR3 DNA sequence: TGTGCCAGCACCTTGGACAGGGGGACTGAAGCTTTCTTT.

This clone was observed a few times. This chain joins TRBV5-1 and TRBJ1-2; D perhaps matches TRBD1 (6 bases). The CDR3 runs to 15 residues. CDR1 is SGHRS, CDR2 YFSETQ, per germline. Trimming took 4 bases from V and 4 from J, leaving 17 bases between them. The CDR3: CASSIGTRGAYGYTF. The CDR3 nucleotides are TGCGCCAGCAGCATAGGGACTCGGGGGGCCTATGGCTACACCTTC.

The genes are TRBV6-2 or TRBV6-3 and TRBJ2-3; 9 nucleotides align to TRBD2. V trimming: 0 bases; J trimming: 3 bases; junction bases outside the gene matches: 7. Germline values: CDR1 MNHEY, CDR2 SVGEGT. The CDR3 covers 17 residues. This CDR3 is CASSYSLSGGFTDTQYF. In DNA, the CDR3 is TGTGCCAGCAGTTACTCGCTAAGCGGGGGGTTTACAGATACGCAGTATTTT.

The CDR3 DNA reads TGTGCCAGCAGAACACAGGGGGGGACCGAGCAGTACTTC. Amino acid sequence: CASRTQGGTEQYF. V and J are TRBV28 and TRBJ2-7, with a weak D call TRBD1 (8 bases). Germline V gene data show CDR1 as MDHEN and CDR2 as SYDVKM. V dropped 6 bases and J dropped 6 bases, with 15 bases sitting between them. CDR3 length: 13 residues.

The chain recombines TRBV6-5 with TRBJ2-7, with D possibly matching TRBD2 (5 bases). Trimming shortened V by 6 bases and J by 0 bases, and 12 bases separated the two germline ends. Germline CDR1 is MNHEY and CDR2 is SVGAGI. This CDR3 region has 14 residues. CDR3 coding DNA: TGTGCCAGCAGCACGACTACAGTCTCCTACGAGCAGTACTTC. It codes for CASSTTTVSYEQYF.

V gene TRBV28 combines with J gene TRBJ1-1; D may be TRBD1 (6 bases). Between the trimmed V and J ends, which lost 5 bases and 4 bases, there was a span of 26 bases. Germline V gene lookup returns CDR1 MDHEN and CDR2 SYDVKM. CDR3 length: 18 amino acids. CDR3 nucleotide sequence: TGTGCCAGCAGTCGGATGTTCGGGAACAGGGAATATGGCACTGAAGCTTTCTTT. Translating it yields CASSRMFGNREYGTEAFF. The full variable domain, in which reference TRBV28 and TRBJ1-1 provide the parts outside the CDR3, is DVKVTQSSRYLVKRTGEKVFLECVQDMDHENMFWYRQDPGLGLRLIYFSYDVKMKEKGDIPEGYSVSREKKERFSLILESASTNQTSMYLCASSRMFGNREYGTEAFFGQGTRLTVV.

The CDR3 is CASSEGPTYNEQFF. The CDR3 DNA reads TGTGCCAGCAGCGAGGGTCCTACTTACAATGAGCAGTTCTTC. The rearrangement joins TRBV11-3 to TRBJ2-1, with D maybe TRBD2 (5 bases). V dropped 5 bases and J dropped 4 bases, with 12 bases sitting between them. Germline CDR1 is SGHNT and CDR2 is YENEEA. This CDR3 has 14 amino acids.

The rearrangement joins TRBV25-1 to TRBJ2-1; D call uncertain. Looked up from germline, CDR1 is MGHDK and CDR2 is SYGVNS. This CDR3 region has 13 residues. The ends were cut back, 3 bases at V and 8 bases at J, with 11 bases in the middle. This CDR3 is CASSDPTLDEQFF. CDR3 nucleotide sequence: TGTGCCAGCAGTGACCCGACTCTAGATGAGCAGTTCTTC. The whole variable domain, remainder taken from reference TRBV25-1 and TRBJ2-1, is EADIYQTPRYLVIGTGKKITLECSQTMGHDKMYWYQQDPGMELHLIHYSYGVNSTEKGDLSSESTVSRIRTEHFPLTLESARPSHTSQYLCASSDPTLDEQFFGPGTRLTVL.

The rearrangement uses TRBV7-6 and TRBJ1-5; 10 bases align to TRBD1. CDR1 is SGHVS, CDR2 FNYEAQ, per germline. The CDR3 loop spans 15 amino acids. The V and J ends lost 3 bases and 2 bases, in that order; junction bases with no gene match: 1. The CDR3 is CASSLGTGGNQPQHF. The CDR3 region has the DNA TGTGCCAGCAGCTTGGGGACAGGGGGCAATCAGCCCCAGCATTTT.

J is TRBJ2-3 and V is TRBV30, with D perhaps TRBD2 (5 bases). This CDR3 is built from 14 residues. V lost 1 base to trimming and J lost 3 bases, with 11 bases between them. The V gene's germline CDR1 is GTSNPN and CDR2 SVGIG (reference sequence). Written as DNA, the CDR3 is TGTGCCTGGAGTGCAACGAGAGGGACAGATACGCAGTATTTT. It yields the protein CAWSATRGTDTQYF. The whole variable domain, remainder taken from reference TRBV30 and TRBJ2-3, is SQTIHQWPATLVQPVGSPLSLECTVEGTSNPNLYWYRQAAGRGLQLLFYSVGIGQISSEVPQNLSASRPQDRQFILSSKKLLLSDSGFYLCAWSATRGTDTQYFGPGTRLTVL.

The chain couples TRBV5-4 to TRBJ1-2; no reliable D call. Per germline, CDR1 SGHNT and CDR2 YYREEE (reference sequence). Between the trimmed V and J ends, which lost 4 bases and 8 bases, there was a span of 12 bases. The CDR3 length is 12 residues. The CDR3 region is CASSPDSIGYTF. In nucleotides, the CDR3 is TGTGCCAGCAGCCCCGACTCTATAGGCTACACCTTC.

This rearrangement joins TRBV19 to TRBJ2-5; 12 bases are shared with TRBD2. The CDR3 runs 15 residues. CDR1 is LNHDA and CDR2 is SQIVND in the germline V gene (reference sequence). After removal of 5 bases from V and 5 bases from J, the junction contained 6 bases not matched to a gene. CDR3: CASSSLAGGKETQYF. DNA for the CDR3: TGTGCCAGTAGTTCCCTAGCGGGGGGGAAGGAGACCCAGTACTTC.

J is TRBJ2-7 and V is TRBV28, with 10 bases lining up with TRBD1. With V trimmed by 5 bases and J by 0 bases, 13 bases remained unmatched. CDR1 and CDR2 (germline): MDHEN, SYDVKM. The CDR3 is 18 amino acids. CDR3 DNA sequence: TGTGCCAGCAGTCCCGACAATGGACAGGGGGTGTACTCCTACGAGCAGTACTTC. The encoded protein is CASSPDNGQGVYSYEQYF.

The CDR3 loop is CASSEASRANYGYTF. In nucleotides, the CDR3 is TGTGCCAGCAGTGAAGCATCCAGGGCGAACTATGGCTACACCTTC. The chain employs TRBV6-1 and TRBJ1-2, with a tentative D call TRBD1 (5 bases). CDR3 length: 15 amino acids. CDR1 and CDR2 (germline): MNHNS, SASEGT. Deletions cut 0 bases from V and 2 bases from J, with 10 bases between.

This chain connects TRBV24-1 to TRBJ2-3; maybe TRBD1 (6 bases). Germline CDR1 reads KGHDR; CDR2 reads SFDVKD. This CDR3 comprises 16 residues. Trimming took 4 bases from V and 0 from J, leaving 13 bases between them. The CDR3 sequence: CATSDQRQASTDTQYF. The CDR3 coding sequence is TGTGCCACCAGTGACCAGCGACAGGCGAGCACAGATACGCAGTATTTT.

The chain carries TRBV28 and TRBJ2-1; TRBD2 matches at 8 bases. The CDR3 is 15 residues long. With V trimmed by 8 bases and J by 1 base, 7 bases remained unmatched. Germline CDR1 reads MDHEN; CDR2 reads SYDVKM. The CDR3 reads CASAQAGGSYNEQFF. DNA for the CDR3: TGTGCCAGCGCCCAGGCGGGGGGATCCTACAATGAGCAGTTCTTC.

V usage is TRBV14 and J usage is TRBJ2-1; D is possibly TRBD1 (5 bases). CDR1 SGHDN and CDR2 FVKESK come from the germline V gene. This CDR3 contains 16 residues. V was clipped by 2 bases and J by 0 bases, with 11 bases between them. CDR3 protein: CASSQNTGSSYNEQFF. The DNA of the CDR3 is TGTGCCAGCAGCCAAAATACAGGTAGCTCCTACAATGAGCAGTTCTTC.

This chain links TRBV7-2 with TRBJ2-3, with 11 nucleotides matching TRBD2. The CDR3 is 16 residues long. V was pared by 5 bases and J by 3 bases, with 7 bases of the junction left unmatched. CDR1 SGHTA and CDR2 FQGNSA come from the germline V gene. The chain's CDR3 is CASSDGTSGGTDTQYF. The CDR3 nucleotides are TGTGCCAGCAGCGACGGGACTAGCGGAGGTACAGATACGCAGTATTTT.

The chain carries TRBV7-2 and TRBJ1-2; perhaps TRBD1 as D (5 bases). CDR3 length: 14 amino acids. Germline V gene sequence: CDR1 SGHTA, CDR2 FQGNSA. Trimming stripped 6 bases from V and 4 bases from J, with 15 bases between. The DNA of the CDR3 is TGTGCCAGCAGACAGGACCCAGACAGCTATGGCTACACCTTC. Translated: CASRQDPDSYGYTF.

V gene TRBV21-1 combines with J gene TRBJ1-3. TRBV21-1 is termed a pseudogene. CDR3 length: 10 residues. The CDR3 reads CASPFNTIYF. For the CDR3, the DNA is TGTGCCAGCCCTTTCAACACCATATATTTT.

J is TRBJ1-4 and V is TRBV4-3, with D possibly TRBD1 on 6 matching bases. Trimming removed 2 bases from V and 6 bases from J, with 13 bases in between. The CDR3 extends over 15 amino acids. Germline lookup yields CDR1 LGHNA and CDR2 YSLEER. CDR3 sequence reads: CASSQLTGYDEKLFF. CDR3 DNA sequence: TGCGCCAGCAGCCAATTAACAGGGTATGATGAAAAACTGTTTTTT.

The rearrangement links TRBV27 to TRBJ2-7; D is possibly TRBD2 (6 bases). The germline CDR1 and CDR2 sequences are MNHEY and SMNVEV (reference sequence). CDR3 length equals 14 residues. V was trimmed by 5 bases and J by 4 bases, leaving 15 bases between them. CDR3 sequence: CASSPSRLVYEQYF. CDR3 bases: TGTGCCAGCAGTCCATCCAGACTAGTGTACGAGCAGTACTTC.

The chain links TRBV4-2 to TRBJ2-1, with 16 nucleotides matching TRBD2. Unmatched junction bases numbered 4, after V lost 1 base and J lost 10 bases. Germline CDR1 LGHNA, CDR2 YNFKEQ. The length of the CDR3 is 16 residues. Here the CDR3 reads CASSQAGTSGRVEQFF. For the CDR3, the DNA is TGTGCCAGCAGCCAAGCCGGGACTAGCGGGAGGGTCGAGCAGTTCTTC.

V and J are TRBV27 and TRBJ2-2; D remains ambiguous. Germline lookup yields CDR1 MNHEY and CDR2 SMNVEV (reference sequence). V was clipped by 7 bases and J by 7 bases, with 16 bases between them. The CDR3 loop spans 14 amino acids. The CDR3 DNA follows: TGTGCCAGCAAACGAGGCATGTCGGTCGGGGAGCTGTTTTTT. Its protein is CASKRGMSVGELFF.

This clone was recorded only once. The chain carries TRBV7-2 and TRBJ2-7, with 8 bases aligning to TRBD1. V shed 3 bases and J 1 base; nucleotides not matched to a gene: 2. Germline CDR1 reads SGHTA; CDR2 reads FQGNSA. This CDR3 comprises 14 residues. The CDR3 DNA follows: TGTGCCAGCAGCTTCGACAGGGGTTCCTACGAGCAGTACTTC. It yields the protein CASSFDRGSYEQYF.

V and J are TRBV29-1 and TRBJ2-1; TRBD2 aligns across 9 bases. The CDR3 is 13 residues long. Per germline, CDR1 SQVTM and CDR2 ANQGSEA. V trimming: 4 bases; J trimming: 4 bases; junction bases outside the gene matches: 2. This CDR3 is CSVGAGGYNEQFF. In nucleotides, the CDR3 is TGCAGCGTTGGAGCGGGAGGATACAATGAGCAGTTCTTC.